This T cell receptor beta chain was profiled in a study of blood T cell repertoires in COVID-19. Study as a whole: The study drew acute and convalescent COVID-19 samples from the United States, Italy and Spain.

Libraries were prepared by immunoSEQ multiplex PCR; TCRdb keeps only in-frame clonotypes and omits some of them. The sample has over 150,000 clones, almost 80% seen once. Recovery meant two consecutive negative NP/OP PCR tests, professional clearance, or resolved symptoms. Germline V gives CDR1 SGHNT, CDR2 YYREEE (reference sequence). V shed 4 bases, J shed 6 bases, and the junction held 16 bases outside the gene matches. The CDR3 spans 16 residues. The chain combines TRBV5-4 with TRBJ2-7, with TRBD1 identical over 7 bases. Specimen: PBMCs or T cells enriched from blood (not recorded which). This receptor was taken from a woman aged 45-65 years who had recovered from COVID-19. In nucleotides, the CDR3 is TGTGCCAGCAGCCGAGAACCCGGGACAGACTATCTCGAGCAGTACTTC. Its translation: CASSREPGTDYLEQYF.